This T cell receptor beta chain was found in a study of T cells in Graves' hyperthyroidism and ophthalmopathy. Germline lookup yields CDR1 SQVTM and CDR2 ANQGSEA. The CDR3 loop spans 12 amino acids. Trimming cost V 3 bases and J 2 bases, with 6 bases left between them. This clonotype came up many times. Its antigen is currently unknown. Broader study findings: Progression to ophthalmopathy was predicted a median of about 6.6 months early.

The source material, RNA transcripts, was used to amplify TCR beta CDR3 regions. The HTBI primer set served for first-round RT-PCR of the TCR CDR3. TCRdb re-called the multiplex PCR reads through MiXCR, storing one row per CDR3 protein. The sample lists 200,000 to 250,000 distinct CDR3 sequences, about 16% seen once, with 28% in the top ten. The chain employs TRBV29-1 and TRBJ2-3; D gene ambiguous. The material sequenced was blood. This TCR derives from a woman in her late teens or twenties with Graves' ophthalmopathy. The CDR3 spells CSVEGFTDTQYF. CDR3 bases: TGCAGCGTTGAGGGTTTCACAGATACGCAGTATTTT.